The 5 T cell receptor beta chains below all came from one sample that was sequenced in a study of cytomegalovirus exposure and HLA in healthy donors. PCR amplification relied on 60 Vbeta primers (plus 13 Jbeta primers). Produced via immunoSEQ multiplex PCR; TCRdb's table is partial and in-frame only. The profile shows about 110,000 clones, 81% of them singletons. What was sequenced was PBMCs. The receptors stem from a woman aged 25 to 39 in good health and CMV-seronegative.

The genes are TRBV5-4 and TRBJ2-6; D might be TRBD2 (5 bases). In germline, CDR1 is SGHNT, CDR2 YYREEE (reference sequence). The CDR3 runs to 17 residues. V gave up 0 bases and J gave up 0 bases, with 10 bases separating them. As DNA, the CDR3 is TGTGCCAGCAGCTTGGCTAGCAGTAGCTCTGGGGCCAACGTCCTGACTTTC. This gives the protein CASSLASSSSGANVLTF.

There are a few counts of this clone. This rearrangement joins TRBV4-1 to TRBJ2-7, with 8 nucleotides matching TRBD2. The CDR3 loop spans 17 amino acids. After removal of 1 base from V and 7 bases from J, the junction contained 15 bases not matched to a gene. Germline V lookup: CDR1 MGHRA, CDR2 YSYEKL. The CDR3 loop reads CASSQVDMGLGREEQYF. The CDR3 DNA reads TGCGCCAGCAGCCAAGTTGATATGGGACTAGGACGTGAGGAGCAGTACTTC.

The chain couples TRBV7-3 to TRBJ2-2; a possible D gene is TRBD2 (5 bases). Germline-derived CDR1 and CDR2 are SGHTA and FQGTGA. V lost 5 bases, J lost 5 bases, and 18 bases lay in between. This CDR3 has 16 amino acids. Written as DNA, the CDR3 is TGTGCCAGCAGCCCTCGGGGTCCACCTATAACCGGGGAGCTGTTTTTT. It is translated as CASSPRGPPITGELFF. Looking up the rest from reference TRBV7-3 and TRBJ2-2 gives the full variable domain: GAGVSQTPSNKVTEKGKYVELRCDPISGHTALYWYRQSLGQGPEFLIYFQGTGAADDSGLPNDRFFAVRPEGSVSTLKIQRTERGDSAVYLCASSPRGPPITGELFFGEGSRLTVL.

V is TRBV5-6 and J is TRBJ2-7; TRBD2 matches at 9 bases. Trimming at V came to 0 bases and at J to 4 bases, leaving 8 bases not matched to a gene. This CDR3 region has 16 residues. The germline V gene has CDR1 SGHDT and CDR2 YYEEEE. CDR3 bases: TGTGCCAGCAGCTTGGATAGCGGGAGAGGGATATACGAGCAGTACTTC. The encoded protein is CASSLDSGRGIYEQYF.

This chain links TRBV5-1 with TRBJ2-4; tentative D call: TRBD1 (6 bases). Trimming stripped 4 bases from V and 5 bases from J, with 13 bases between. The germline V gene encodes CDR1 SGHRS and CDR2 YFSETQ. The CDR3 is 14 residues long. The CDR3 nucleotides are TGCGCCAGCAGCCCCCGGGACAACCAAAACATTCAGTACTTC. Translated, it gives CASSPRDNQNIQYF.